The source of this TCR beta chain is a study of blood T cell repertoires in COVID-19. Study at large: Specimens from acute and convalescent COVID-19 originated in the United States, Italy and Spain.

Authors' methods: The assay estimated nucleated cells by amplifying reference gene primers. Method: immunoSEQ multiplex PCR; TCRdb's copy keeps in-frame clones and lacks some. For V, J and clone size, that table is used; D and trimming come from the DNA. The sample holds about 64,000 clones, around 73% seen once. V was shortened by 1 base and J by 7 bases, with 11 bases between the two germline ends. The CDR3 consists of 15 residues. Germline lookup yields CDR1 SGHTA and CDR2 FQGNSA. The sequence came from an older man with acute or convalescent COVID-19. The gene calls are TRBV7-2 and TRBJ1-6; tentatively, D is TRBD1 (5 bases). Sequences were obtained from peripheral blood. The CDR3 loop reads CASSLDSGKNSPLHF. CDR3 nucleotides: TGTGCCAGCAGCTTAGACTCAGGGAAAAATTCACCCCTCCACTTT.